One and the same sample provided the 10 T cell receptor beta chains below, sequenced in a study of molecular identifiers for immune sequencing clone quantification. TCRdb re-called the PCR reads through MiXCR, storing one row per CDR3 protein. The table shows approximately 500,000 distinct CDR3 sequences, with 20% to 25% occurring only once. Source material: naive CD8+ T cells from blood, with Jurkat cell RNA spiked in. Documented subset: FACS-sorted CD8+CD4-CCR7+CD45RA+ naive T cells. All receptors derive from a human donor in good health. Some libraries in this study had Jurkat cell RNA spiked in.

As concerns this clonotype: A much larger clone lies one base from this, so it may be a read error. The J gene is TRBJ2-3, the V gene TRBV7-9, with unresolved D. Germline V CDR1 and CDR2: SEHNR, FQNEAQ (reference sequence). The CDR3 is made up of 16 amino acids. The CDR3 region is CASSPTGASMVDMQYF. DNA of the CDR3: TGTGCCAGCAGCCCAACCGGCGCGTCTATGGTAGATATGCAGTATTTT.

This clonotype was seen repeatedly, ten times or more. The J gene is TRBJ2-3, the V gene TRBV29-1; no clear D. CDR1 and CDR2 (germline): SQVTM, ANQGSEA. The ends were cut back, 1 base at V and 4 bases at J, with 0 bases in the middle. The CDR3 loop spans 10 amino acids. The CDR3 loop is CSVEADTQYF. CDR3 DNA sequence: TGCAGCGTTGAAGCAGATACGCAGTATTTT.

The V call is TRBV7-9, the J call TRBJ1-1, with D tentatively TRBD1 (5 bases). Trimming removed 2 bases from V and 7 bases from J, with 11 bases in between. The germline V gene encodes CDR1 SEHNR and CDR2 FQNEAQ (reference sequence). CDR3 size: 13 residues. The CDR3 nucleotides read TGTGCCAGCAGCTTATCTTGGGGCGTTGAAGCTTTCTTT. Residues: CASSLSWGVEAFF.

At least ten counts were recorded for this clonotype. CDR3 nucleotides: TGTGCCAGCAGCTTTACTACGGAAGAGACCCAGTACTTC. It is translated as CASSFTTEETQYF. The V call is TRBV7-9, the J call TRBJ2-5; D gene ambiguous. Germline CDR1 reads SEHNR; CDR2 reads FQNEAQ (reference sequence). Deletions cut 3 bases from V and 3 bases from J, with 8 bases between. The CDR3 is made up of 13 amino acids.

The chain links TRBV29-1 to TRBJ1-2, with a tentative D call TRBD1 (5 bases). Trimming shortened V by 6 bases and J by 2 bases, and 7 bases separated the two germline ends. The CDR3 has 11 amino acids. Germline V lookup: CDR1 SQVTM, CDR2 ANQGSEA. The CDR3 spells CSVTDNYGYTF. The CDR3 DNA reads as TGCAGCGTGACAGACAACTATGGCTACACCTTC.

Regarding this clonotype: This is likely a read error, given that the CDR3 carries no conserved phenylalanine or tryptophan at its end. This chain joins TRBV5-6 and TRBJ2-7, with 8 bases fitting TRBD1. V lost 3 bases and J lost 6; bases outside the gene matches: 5. This CDR3 has 13 residues. The germline V gene encodes CDR1 SGHDT and CDR2 YYEEEE. The DNA for the CDR3 is TGTGCCAGCAGCTGGGTGACAGGGGCCGAGCAGTACTCC. Translation: CASSWVTGAEQYS.

This clonotype occurred many times. V and J are TRBV5-1 and TRBJ1-4; a weak D match, TRBD1 (5 bases). This CDR3 is 14 amino acids long. Trimming removed 3 bases from V and 8 bases from J, with 14 bases in between. The germline V gene encodes CDR1 SGHRS and CDR2 YFSETQ. The CDR3 region is CASSSGTSGEKLFF. For the CDR3, the DNA is TGCGCCAGCAGCTCCGGGACGTCGGGCGAAAAACTGTTTTTT.

For this clonotype: One base away lies a much larger clone, so this may be a sequencing read error. The chain links TRBV7-6 to TRBJ2-5; perhaps TRBD2 as D (5 bases). Trimming removed 7 bases from V and 3 bases from J, with 24 bases in between. Germline V gene lookup returns CDR1 SGHVS and CDR2 FNYEAQ. The CDR3 contains 17 residues. This CDR3 is CASNFELGMVTKETQYF. CDR3 in DNA: TGTGCCAGCAACTTTGAACTGGGGATGGTGACTAAAGAGACCCAGTACTTC.

On this clonotype: The CDR3 ends on some other residue instead of the conserved phenylalanine or tryptophan, so this is likely a read error. V and J are TRBV30 and TRBJ2-1; D unresolved. The CDR3 runs 12 residues. V lost 1 base, J lost 7 bases, and 8 bases lay in between. Germline V CDR1 and CDR2: GTSNPN, SVGIG (reference sequence). CDR3 sequence: CAWSAPRNEQFL. In DNA form, the CDR3 reads TGTGCCTGGAGTGCGCCCCGGAATGAGCAGTTCCTC.

This clonotype came up many times. The rearrangement links TRBV4-1 to TRBJ2-3; D possibly matches TRBD1 or TRBD2 (5 bases each). V lost 2 bases and J 11 bases, leaving 14 bases between the germline ends. CDR3 length: 13 residues. The germline gives CDR1 MGHRA, CDR2 YSYEKL. CDR3 loop: CASSQPGTKGQYF. The CDR3 nucleotides are TGCGCCAGCAGCCAACCCGGGACGAAGGGGCAGTATTTT.